This entry is about one T cell receptor beta chain. Its antigen is unidentified. The CDR3 has 15 amino acids. V dropped 4 bases and J dropped 2; count of bases not matched to a gene: 9. From germline, CDR1 is SGHKS and CDR2 YYEKEE (reference sequence). These data are taken from a study of identical twins. TCRdb independently ran MiXCR on the 5' RACE reads; one entry per CDR3 protein. The profile shows hundreds of thousands of distinct CDR3 sequences, approximately 13% of them singletons. The study, taken as a whole, reports: Invariant cells of the MAIT and iNKT types might have partly distorted the zero-insertion analyses.

These same data were also listed under a study on yellow fever vaccine responses in identical twins.

This TCR derives from a woman under 30 in good health. The sample comprised PBMCs. The gene calls are TRBV5-5 and TRBJ2-7; 7 nucleotides match TRBD2. CDR3: CASSTRLAGAYEQYF. CDR3 nucleotides: TGTGCCAGCAGCACTCGTCTGGCGGGAGCCTACGAGCAGTACTTC.